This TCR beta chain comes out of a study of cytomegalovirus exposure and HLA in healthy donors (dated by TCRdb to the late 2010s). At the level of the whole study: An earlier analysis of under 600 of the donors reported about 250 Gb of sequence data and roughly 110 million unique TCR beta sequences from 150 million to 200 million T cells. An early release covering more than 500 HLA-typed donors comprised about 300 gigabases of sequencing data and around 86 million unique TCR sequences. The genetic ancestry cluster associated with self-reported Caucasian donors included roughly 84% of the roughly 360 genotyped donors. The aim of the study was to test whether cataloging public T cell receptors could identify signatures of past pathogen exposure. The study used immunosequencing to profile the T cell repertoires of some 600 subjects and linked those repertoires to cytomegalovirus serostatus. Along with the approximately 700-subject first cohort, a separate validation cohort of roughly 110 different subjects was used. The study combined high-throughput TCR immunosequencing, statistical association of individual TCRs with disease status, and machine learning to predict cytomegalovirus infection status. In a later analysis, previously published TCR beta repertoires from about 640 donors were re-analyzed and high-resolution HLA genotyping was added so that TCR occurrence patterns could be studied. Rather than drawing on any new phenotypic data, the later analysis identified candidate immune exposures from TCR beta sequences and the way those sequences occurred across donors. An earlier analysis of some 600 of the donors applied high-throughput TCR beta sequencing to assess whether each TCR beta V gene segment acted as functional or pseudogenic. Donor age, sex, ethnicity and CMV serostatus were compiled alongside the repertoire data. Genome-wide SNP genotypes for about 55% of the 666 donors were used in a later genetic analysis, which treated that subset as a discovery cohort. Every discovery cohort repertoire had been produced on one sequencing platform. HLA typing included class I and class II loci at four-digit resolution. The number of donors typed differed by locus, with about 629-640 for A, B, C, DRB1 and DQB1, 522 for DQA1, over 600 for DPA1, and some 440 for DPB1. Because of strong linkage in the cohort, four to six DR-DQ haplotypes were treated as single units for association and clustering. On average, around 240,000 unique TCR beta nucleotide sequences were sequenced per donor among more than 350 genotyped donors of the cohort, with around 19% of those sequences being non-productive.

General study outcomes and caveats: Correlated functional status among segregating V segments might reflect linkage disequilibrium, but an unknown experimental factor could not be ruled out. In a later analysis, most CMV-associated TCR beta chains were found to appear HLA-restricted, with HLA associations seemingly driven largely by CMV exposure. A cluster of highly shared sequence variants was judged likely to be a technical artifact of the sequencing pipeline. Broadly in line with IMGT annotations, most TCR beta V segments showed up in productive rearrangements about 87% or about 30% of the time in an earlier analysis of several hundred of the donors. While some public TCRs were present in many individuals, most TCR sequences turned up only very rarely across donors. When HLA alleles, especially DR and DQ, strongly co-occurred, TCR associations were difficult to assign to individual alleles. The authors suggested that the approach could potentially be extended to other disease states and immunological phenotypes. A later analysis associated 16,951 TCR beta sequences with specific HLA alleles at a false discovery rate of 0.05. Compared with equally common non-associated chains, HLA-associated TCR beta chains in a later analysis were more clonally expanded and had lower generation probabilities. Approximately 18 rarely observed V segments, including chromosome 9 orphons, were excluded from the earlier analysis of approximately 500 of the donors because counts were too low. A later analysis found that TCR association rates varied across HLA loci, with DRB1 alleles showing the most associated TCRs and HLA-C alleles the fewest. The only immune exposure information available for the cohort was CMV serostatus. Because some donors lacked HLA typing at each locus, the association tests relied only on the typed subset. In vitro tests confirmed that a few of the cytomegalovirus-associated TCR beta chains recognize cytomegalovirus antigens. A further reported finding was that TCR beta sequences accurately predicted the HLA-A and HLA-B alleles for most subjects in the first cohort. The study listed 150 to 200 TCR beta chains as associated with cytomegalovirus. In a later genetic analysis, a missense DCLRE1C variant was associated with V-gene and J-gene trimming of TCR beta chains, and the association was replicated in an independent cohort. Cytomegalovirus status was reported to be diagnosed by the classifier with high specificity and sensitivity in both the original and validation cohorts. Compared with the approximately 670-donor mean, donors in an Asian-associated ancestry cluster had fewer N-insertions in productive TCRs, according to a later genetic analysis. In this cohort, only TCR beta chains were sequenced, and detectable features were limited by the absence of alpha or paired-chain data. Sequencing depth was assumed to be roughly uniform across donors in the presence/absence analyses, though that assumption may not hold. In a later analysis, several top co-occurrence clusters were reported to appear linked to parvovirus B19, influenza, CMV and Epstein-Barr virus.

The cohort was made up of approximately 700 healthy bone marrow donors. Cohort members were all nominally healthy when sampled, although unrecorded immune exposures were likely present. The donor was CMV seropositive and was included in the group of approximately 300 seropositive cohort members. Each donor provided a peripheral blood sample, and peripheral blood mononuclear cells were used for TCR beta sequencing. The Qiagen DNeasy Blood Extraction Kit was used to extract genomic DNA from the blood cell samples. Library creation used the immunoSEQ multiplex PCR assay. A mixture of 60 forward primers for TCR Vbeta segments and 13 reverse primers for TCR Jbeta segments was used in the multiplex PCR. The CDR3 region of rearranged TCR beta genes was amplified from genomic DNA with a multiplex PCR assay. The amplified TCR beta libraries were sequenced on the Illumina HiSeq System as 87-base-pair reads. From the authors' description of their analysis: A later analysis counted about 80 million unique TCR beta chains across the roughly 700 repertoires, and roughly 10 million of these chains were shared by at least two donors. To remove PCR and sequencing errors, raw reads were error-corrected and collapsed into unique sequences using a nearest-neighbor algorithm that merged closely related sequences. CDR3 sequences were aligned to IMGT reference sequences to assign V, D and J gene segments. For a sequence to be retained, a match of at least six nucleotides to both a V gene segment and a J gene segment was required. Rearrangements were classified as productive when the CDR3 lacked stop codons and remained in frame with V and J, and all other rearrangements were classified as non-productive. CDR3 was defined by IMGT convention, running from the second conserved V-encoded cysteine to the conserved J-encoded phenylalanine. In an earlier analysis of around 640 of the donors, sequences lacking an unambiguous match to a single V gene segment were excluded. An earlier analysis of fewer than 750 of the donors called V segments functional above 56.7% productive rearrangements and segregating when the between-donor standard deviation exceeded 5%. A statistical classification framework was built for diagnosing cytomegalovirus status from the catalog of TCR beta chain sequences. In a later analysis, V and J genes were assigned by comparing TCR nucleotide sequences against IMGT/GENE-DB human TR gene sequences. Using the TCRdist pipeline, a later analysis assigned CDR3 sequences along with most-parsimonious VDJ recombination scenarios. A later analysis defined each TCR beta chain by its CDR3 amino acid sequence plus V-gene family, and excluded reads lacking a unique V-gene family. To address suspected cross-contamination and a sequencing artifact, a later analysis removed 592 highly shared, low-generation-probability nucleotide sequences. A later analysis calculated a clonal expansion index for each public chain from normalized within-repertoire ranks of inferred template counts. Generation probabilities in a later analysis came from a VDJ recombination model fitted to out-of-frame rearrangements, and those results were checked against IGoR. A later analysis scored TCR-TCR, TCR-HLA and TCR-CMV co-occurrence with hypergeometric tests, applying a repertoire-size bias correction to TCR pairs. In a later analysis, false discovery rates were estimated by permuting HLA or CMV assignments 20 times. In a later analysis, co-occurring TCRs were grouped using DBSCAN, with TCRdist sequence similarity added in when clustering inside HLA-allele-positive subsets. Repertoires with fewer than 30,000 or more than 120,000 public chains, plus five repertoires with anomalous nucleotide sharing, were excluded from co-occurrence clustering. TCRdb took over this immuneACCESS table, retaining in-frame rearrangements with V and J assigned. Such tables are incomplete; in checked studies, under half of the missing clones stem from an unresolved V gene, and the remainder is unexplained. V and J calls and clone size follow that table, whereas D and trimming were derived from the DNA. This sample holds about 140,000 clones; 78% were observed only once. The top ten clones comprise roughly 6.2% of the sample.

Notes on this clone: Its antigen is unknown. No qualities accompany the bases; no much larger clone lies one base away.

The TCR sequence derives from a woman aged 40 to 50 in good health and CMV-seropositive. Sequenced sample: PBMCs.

CDR3 protein: CASRWTAGGYEQYF. In nucleotide form, the sequence is TGCGCCAGCAGGTGGACAGCGGGGGGCTACGAGCAGTACTTC. The rearrangement combines TRBV5-1 with TRBJ2-7; TRBD2 aligns with 9 central bases. The CDR3, cysteine through phenylalanine, is 14 amino acids long. Of the read, only the CDR3 DNA is kept; its 42 bases are in frame from base 1. V ends up 5 bases short and J 3 bases short, with an unmatched junction base count of 6. CDR1 SGHRS and CDR2 YFSETQ were looked up in the germline V gene.